This TCR beta chain is drawn from a study of blood T cell repertoires in COVID-19. Whole-study context: The origin of the acute and convalescent COVID-19 samples was the United States, Italy and Spain. Nucleic acid was either cDNA or gDNA, and it came from T cells, B-cell-depleted T cells, or PBMCs.

The germline V gene encodes CDR1 DFQATT and CDR2 SNEGSKA (reference sequence). The length of the CDR3 is 11 residues. The V end lost 6 bases, the J end lost 4 bases, and 9 bases lay between the germline ends. In the original processing: Estimates of nucleated cell counts were drawn from the amplification of reference gene primers. Here immunoSEQ multiplex PCR was the method, and the copy in TCRdb shows in-frame clones only, minus some. V, J and clone size derive from that table, while D and trimming were established from the DNA sequence. The table has 210,000 or so clones, about 77% seen once. The TCR originated in an elderly woman with active or convalescent COVID-19. The material sequenced was peripheral blood. The chain employs TRBV20-1 and TRBJ1-2; D call uncertain. The CDR3 loop is CSARRSYGYTF. Here the CDR3 DNA reads TGCAGTGCGAGGAGATCCTATGGCTACACCTTC.